This TCR beta chain was sequenced during a study of OX40 agonist ivuxolimab in advanced cancers. Germline V gives CDR1 WSHSY, CDR2 SAAADI. The CDR3 has 14 amino acids. The germline V and J ends were trimmed by 6 bases and 4 bases, with 12 bases remaining between them. Generated by immunoSEQ multiplex PCR, the TCRdb table keeps only in-frame clones and is missing some. The table shows tens of thousands of clones, with around nine tenths occurring only once. Any history of autoimmune disease or systemic immunosuppression disqualified patients. The sequencing used CD4+ or CD8+ T cells sorted from blood, collected in a trial of the OX40 agonist ivuxolimab. V gene TRBV10-2 combines with J gene TRBJ2-2; D may be TRBD2 (6 bases). The source is an adult with an advanced solid tumor such as melanoma, head and neck, liver or kidney cancer. CDR3 sequence reads: CASRGDLSTGELFF. CDR3 nucleotide sequence: TGCGCCAGCAGGGGGGACTTAAGCACCGGGGAGCTGTTTTTT.